A single sample gave rise to the 6 T cell receptor beta chains below, sequenced in a study of regulatory dendritic cells for organ transplantation. TCRdb's copy holds only in-frame clones and misses some; the assay was immunoSEQ multiplex PCR. The sample contains around 30,000 clones, almost 80% of which appear only once. Sequenced material: memory CD4+ T cells from blood. Noted subset: CD45RO+ memory T cells. The receptor set was obtained from a human donor in good health.

In its sample, this clone ranks as medium-sized. The chain joins TRBV4-1 to TRBJ1-4; 7 bases agree with TRBD1. The J segment lost 7 bases and the V segment lost 3 bases, leaving 5 bases of the junction unmatched. This CDR3 has 14 residues. From germline, CDR1 is MGHRA and CDR2 YSYEKL. The CDR3 sequence: CASSQRQGGEKLFF. The CDR3 nucleotides are TGCGCCAGCAGCCAGAGGCAGGGGGGTGAAAAACTGTTTTTT.

The chain combines TRBV18 with TRBJ2-6; D not resolved. CDR1 is KGHSH, CDR2 LQKENI, per germline. Trimming took 4 bases from V and 4 from J, leaving 5 bases between them. This CDR3 comprises 13 residues. In DNA form, the CDR3 reads TGTGCCAGCTCACTCGAGGGGGCCAACGTCCTGACTTTC. Its translation: CASSLEGANVLTF.

The chain joins TRBV6-1 to TRBJ2-7, with D perhaps given as TRBD1 or TRBD2 (5 bases each). This CDR3 has 14 amino acids. Germline V gene lookup returns CDR1 MNHNS and CDR2 SASEGT. V lost 6 bases, J lost 2 bases, and 14 bases lay in between. In DNA form, the CDR3 reads TGTGCCAGCAGGCAATTAGAGGGGCCCTACGAGCAGTACTTC. It translates to CASRQLEGPYEQYF.

This clone was seen only a few times. As DNA, the CDR3 is TGTGCCAGCAGTGGTTTGAACAGGCCTATGGATACGCAGTATTTT. It codes for CASSGLNRPMDTQYF. The rearrangement uses TRBV25-1 and TRBJ2-3; D is perhaps TRBD1 (5 bases). Germline values: CDR1 MGHDK, CDR2 SYGVNS. V dropped 4 bases and J dropped 6 bases, with 17 bases sitting between them. The CDR3 sequence is 15 residues long.

The rearrangement links TRBV4-1 to TRBJ2-7; 10 bases are a match to TRBD2. Trimming took 0 bases from V and 6 from J; bases not matched to a gene: 5. CDR1 and CDR2 (germline): MGHRA, YSYEKL. This CDR3 contains 15 residues. Here the CDR3 reads CASSQELLAGVEQYF. In DNA, the CDR3 is TGCGCCAGCAGCCAAGAGCTCCTAGCGGGGGTCGAGCAGTACTTC.

The J gene is TRBJ2-2, the V gene TRBV27, with TRBD1 matching 8 bases. Trimming at V came to 8 bases and at J to 3 bases, leaving 5 bases not matched to a gene. The CDR3 contains 14 residues. Germline V CDR1 and CDR2: MNHEY, SMNVEV (reference sequence). CDR3 amino acids: CASSPDRDTGELFF. The CDR3 DNA follows: TGTGCCAGCTCGCCGGACAGGGACACCGGGGAGCTGTTTTTT.